This T cell receptor (beta chain) was retrieved from a study of cytomegalovirus exposure and HLA in healthy donors. For the study at large: In a later analysis, it was reported that the 110 or so validation repertoires had been produced on the same platform as the roughly 700 repertoires belonging to the first cohort.

From the roughly 120-subject validation cohort, which was separate from the roughly 610-subject first cohort, the donors were drawn. Overall study results and limits: The classifier reportedly diagnosed cytomegalovirus status with high specificity and sensitivity. It was about 150 TCR beta chains that were listed as cytomegalovirus-associated.

To note about this clone: As yet, its antigen is unknown.

The data were produced by immunoSEQ multiplex PCR, yet TCRdb's version contains in-frame clones alone and is incomplete. The sample shows some 48,000 clones, 88% of them seen only once. The source of this sequence is a woman aged 25 to 39 in good health and CMV-seronegative. Input material: PBMCs.

The CDR3 region has the DNA TGTGCCAGCAGTTTATTTAGCGGGAGGGCCTTAGGCGACTACGAGCAGTACTTC. Translating it yields CASSLFSGRALGDYEQYF. The chain joins TRBV28 to TRBJ2-7; the match to TRBD2 covers 11 bases. There are 18 residues in the CDR3. The germline V gene encodes CDR1 MDHEN and CDR2 SYDVKM. V trimming: 1 base; J trimming: 3 bases; junction bases outside the gene matches: 11.